This T cell receptor beta chain is drawn from a study of cytomegalovirus exposure and HLA in healthy donors. Points from the study as a whole: Certain sequence variants were highly shared and formed a cluster, and this cluster was likely a sequencing artifact.

About this clone itself: Its antigen is currently unknown.

V trimming: 5 bases; J trimming: 6 bases; junction bases outside the gene matches: 8. The CDR3 is 13 amino acids. Germline loops: CDR1 SQVTM, CDR2 ANQGSEA. The PCR had 60 Vbeta and 13 Jbeta primers. The assay was immunoSEQ multiplex PCR, and TCRdb's table has in-frame clones only and misses some. Of 150,000 to 200,000 clones listed, nearly 80% are singletons. This receptor was obtained from a female donor in good health and CMV-seronegative. The rearrangement links TRBV29-1 to TRBJ1-1; 8 nucleotides line up with TRBD1. Sequenced sample: PBMCs. CDR3 nucleotide sequence: TGCAGCGTTTTGGACAGGGAAAAGTCTGAAGCTTTCTTT. It encodes CSVLDREKSEAFF. The variable domain in full, completed from reference TRBV29-1 and TRBJ1-1, reads SAVISQKPSRDICQRGTSLTIQCQVDSQVTMMFWYRQQPGQSLTLIATANQGSEATYESGFVIDKFPISRPNLTFSTLTVSNMSPEDSSIYLCSVLDREKSEAFFGQGTRLTVV.